This T cell receptor beta chain is drawn from a study of shared clonotypes between healthy human individuals. Whole-study findings and limits: Despite large depth, sorted-subset datasets appeared incompletely sequenced.

As regards this clone: Its specificity is not known.

Germline assignment: CDR1 LGHNT and CDR2 FRNRAP. The CDR3 extends over 14 amino acids. The V and J ends lost 7 bases and 6 bases respectively, with 16 bases between them. In replicate PCRs of sorted subsets, about 190 ng DNA, approximately 30,000 T cell genomes, was used. Data came from immunoSEQ multiplex PCR; TCRdb stores just in-frame clones and leaves some out. Of 550,000 to 750,000 clones listed, around 92% are singletons. The naive CD8 population came from CD45RO-negative cells selected for CCR7, without terminally differentiated effector memory CD45RA+ cells. Every one of the donors was a Caucasian adult that lived in Nashville, Tennessee.

The sequenced material came from naive CD8+ T cells sorted from blood. The TCR comes from a man aged 30-40 years in good health. The chain recombines TRBV12-5 with TRBJ2-1; TRBD2 is a possible D gene (6 bases). In DNA form, the CDR3 reads TGTGCTAGTGTTGAGGGAGGTGGAGGCAATGAGCAGTTCTTC. Its translation: CASVEGGGGNEQFF.